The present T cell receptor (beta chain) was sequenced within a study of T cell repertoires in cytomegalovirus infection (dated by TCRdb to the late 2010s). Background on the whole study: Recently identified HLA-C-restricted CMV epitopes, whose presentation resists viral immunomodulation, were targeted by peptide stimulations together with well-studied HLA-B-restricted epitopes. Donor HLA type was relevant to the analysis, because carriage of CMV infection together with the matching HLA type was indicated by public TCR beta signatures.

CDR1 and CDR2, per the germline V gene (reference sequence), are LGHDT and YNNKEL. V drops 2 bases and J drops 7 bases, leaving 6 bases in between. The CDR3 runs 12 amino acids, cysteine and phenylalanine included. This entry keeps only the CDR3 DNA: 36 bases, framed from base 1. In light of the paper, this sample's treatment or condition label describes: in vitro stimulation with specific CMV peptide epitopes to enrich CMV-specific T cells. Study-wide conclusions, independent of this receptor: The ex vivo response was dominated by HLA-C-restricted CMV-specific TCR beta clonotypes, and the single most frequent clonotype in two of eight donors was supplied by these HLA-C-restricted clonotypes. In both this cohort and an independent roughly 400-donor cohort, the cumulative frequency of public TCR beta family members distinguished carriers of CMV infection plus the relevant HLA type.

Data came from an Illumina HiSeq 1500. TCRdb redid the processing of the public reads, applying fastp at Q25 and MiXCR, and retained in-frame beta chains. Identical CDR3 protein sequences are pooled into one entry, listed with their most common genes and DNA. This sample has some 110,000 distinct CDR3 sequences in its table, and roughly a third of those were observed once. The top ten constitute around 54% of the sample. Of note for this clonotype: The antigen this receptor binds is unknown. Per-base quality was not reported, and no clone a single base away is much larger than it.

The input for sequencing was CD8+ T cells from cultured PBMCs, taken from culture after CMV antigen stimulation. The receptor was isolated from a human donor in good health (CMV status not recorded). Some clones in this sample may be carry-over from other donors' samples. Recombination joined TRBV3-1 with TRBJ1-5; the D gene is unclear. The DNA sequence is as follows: TGTGCCAGCAGCCAACAGGACCAGCCCCAGCATTTT. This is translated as CASSQQDQPQHF. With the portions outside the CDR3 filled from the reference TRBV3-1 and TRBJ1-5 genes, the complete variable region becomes DTAVSQTPKYLVTQMGNDKSIKCEQNLGHDTMYWYKQDSKKFLKIMFSYNNKELIINETVPNRFSPKSPDKAHLNLHINSLELGDSAVYFCASSQQDQPQHFGDGTRLSIL.